Listed below are T cell receptor beta chains from one sample, sequenced in a study of T cells in Graves' hyperthyroidism and ophthalmopathy. MiXCR, run by TCRdb on the multiplex PCR reads, gives a single entry per CDR3 protein. The sample holds under 450,000 distinct CDR3 sequences, about 18% seen once. Sequences were obtained from blood. The receptors come from a woman in her twenties or thirties with Graves' hyperthyroidism that later progressed to Graves' ophthalmopathy. The conserved cysteine and the conserved F or W are not part of the CDR3 here. The order of the fields is J gene, V gene, CDR3 protein.

J gene: TRBJ2-7
V gene: TRBV12-5
CDR3 protein: ASSNSGPPFYEQY

J gene: TRBJ2-1
V gene: TRBV11-2
CDR3 protein: ASSFFLREGSYNEQF

J gene: TRBJ1-5
V gene: TRBV30
CDR3 protein: AWADPRGYSNQPQH

J gene: TRBJ1-6
V gene: TRBV6-2/TRBV6-3
CDR3 protein: ASSWSSYNSPLH

J gene: TRBJ1-2
V gene: TRBV7-2
CDR3 protein: ASSLGRESGYT

J gene: TRBJ1-4
V gene: TRBV18
CDR3 protein: ASSPRTASNEKLF

J gene: TRBJ2-7
V gene: TRBV28
CDR3 protein: ASRIRTSSYEQY

J gene: TRBJ1-6
V gene: TRBV4-1
CDR3 protein: ASSQVTNSPLH

J gene: TRBJ1-5
V gene: TRBV27
CDR3 protein: ASSRTGYGNQPQH

J gene: TRBJ2-7
V gene: TRBV13
CDR3 protein: ASSKVGTKNSYEQY

J gene: TRBJ1-5
V gene: TRBV12-3/TRBV12-4
CDR3 protein: ASSRHHSNQPQH

J gene: TRBJ2-5
V gene: TRBV5-1
CDR3 protein: ASKGLTDLNQETQY

J gene: TRBJ2-2
V gene: TRBV28
CDR3 protein: ASSLKLLAGELF

J gene: TRBJ2-3
V gene: TRBV2
CDR3 protein: ASRTSGSTDTQY

J gene: TRBJ1-3
V gene: TRBV20-1
CDR3 protein: SARAGDFSGNTIY

J gene: TRBJ2-1
V gene: TRBV29-1
CDR3 protein: SVLNPSGRYNEQF

J gene: TRBJ1-1
V gene: TRBV20-1
CDR3 protein: SASTGSNTEAF

J gene: TRBJ2-3
V gene: TRBV6-1
CDR3 protein: ASSKRGEGDTQY

J gene: TRBJ2-1
V gene: TRBV30
CDR3 protein: AWGVHEQF

J gene: TRBJ2-1
V gene: TRBV7-9
CDR3 protein: ASSFLQYDEQF